This T cell receptor beta chain emerged from a study of blood T cell repertoires in COVID-19. The overall study: The study drew acute and convalescent COVID-19 samples from the United States, Italy and Spain. T cells, B-cell-depleted T cells, or PBMCs supplied cDNA or gDNA.

Authors' methods: From reference gene primer amplification, estimates of nucleated cell counts were derived. The data were produced by immunoSEQ multiplex PCR, yet TCRdb's version contains in-frame clones alone and is incomplete. Clone size and the V and J calls come from that table; the DNA yielded D and trimming. This sample has approximately 200,000 clones, with more than 75% found just once. Germline assignment: CDR1 SQVTM and CDR2 ANQGSEA. This CDR3 contains 13 residues. V was trimmed by 1 base and J by 4 bases, leaving 11 bases between them. The material sequenced was peripheral blood. This clonotype was sampled from a man aged 40-49 years with acute or convalescent COVID-19. This chain links TRBV29-1 with TRBJ2-7, with a possible D match to TRBD1 (5 bases). CDR3 sequence reads: CSVEGGDSYEQYF. CDR3 DNA sequence: TGCAGCGTTGAAGGGGGCGACTCTTACGAGCAGTACTTC.